A single sample gave rise to the 30 T cell receptor beta chains below, sequenced in a study of cytomegalovirus exposure and HLA in healthy donors (dated by TCRdb to the late 2010s). The library came from the immunoSEQ multiplex PCR assay. TCRdb's version of the immuneACCESS table is confined to in-frame rearrangements and falls short of the full clone set. An unresolved V gene accounts for under half of the shortfall where checked; the remainder is of unknown origin. Here the sample has approximately 150,000 clones; around 86% occur a single time. The top ten clonotypes cover less than 3.5% of the sample. Sample: PBMCs. These receptors were taken from a man aged 18 to 29 in good health and CMV-seropositive.

The V call is TRBV7-6, the J call TRBJ2-1; 10 nucleotides match TRBD2. Trimming at V came to 5 bases and at J to 4 bases, leaving 5 bases not matched to a gene. Germline V gene sequence: CDR1 SGHVS, CDR2 FNYEAQ. The CDR3 has 15 amino acids. The CDR3 is CASSATSGLYNEQFF. The DNA for the CDR3 is TGTGCCAGCAGCGCGACTAGCGGGCTTTACAATGAGCAGTTCTTC.

This chain uses TRBV7-9 with TRBJ2-5, with 7 nucleotides matching TRBD2. V lost 3 bases, J lost 1 base, and 5 bases stayed unmatched. Per the germline V gene, CDR1 is SEHNR and CDR2 is FQNEAQ (reference sequence). This CDR3 comprises 15 residues. CDR3 nucleotide sequence: TGTGCCAGCAGCTTTCCGCTAGCGGCCCAAGAGACCCAGTACTTC. It yields the protein CASSFPLAAQETQYF.

The chain recombines TRBV5-1 with TRBJ2-7, with 12 positions matching TRBD2. This CDR3 has 16 amino acids. V lost 3 bases to trimming and J lost 2 bases; unmatched junction nucleotides: 6. Germline V gene data show CDR1 as SGHRS and CDR2 as YFSETQ. The CDR3 reads CASSSTSGRSTYEQYF. For the CDR3, the DNA is TGCGCCAGCAGCTCTACTAGCGGGAGGTCCACCTACGAGCAGTACTTC.

The gene calls are TRBV20-1 and TRBJ2-7; TRBD2 is a possible D gene (6 bases). From germline, CDR1 is DFQATT and CDR2 SNEGSKA (reference sequence). This CDR3 contains 11 residues. Between the trimmed V and J ends, which lost 6 bases and 7 bases, there was a span of 13 bases. This CDR3 reads CSATTRGEQYF. CDR3 sequence (DNA): TGCAGTGCAACGACCCGGGGGGAGCAGTACTTC.

The chain uses TRBV6-5 and TRBJ2-7; a possible D gene is TRBD1 (6 bases). Germline CDR1 MNHEY, CDR2 SVGAGI. The V end lost 4 bases, the J end lost 9 bases, and 10 bases lay between the germline ends. The CDR3 loop spans 11 amino acids. The CDR3 region is CASSSTQGQYF. Here the CDR3 DNA reads TGTGCCAGCAGTTCAACACAGGGGCAGTACTTC.

V is TRBV11-1 and J is TRBJ2-2; 12 positions match TRBD1. Germline V gene lookup returns CDR1 SGHAT and CDR2 FQDESV (reference sequence). Trimming took 5 bases from V and 1 from J; bases not matched to a gene: 11. The CDR3 sequence is 19 residues long. CDR3 sequence (DNA): TGTGCCAGCAGCAGCCCGGGACAGGGGGCGCCTCTGAACACCGGGGAGCTGTTTTTT. As protein: CASSSPGQGAPLNTGELFF. Using reference TRBV11-1 and TRBJ2-2 for the parts outside the CDR3, the full variable domain is EAEVAQSPRYKITEKSQAVAFWCDPISGHATLYWYRQILGQGPELLVQFQDESVVDDSQLPKDRFSAERLKGVDSTLKIQPAELGDSAMYLCASSSPGQGAPLNTGELFFGEGSRLTVL.

This chain connects TRBV7-3 to TRBJ2-5; D uncertain. The CDR3 loop spans 14 amino acids. Germline V gives CDR1 SGHTA, CDR2 FQGTGA. V gave up 2 bases and J gave up 0 bases, with 7 bases separating them. DNA of the CDR3: TGTGCCAGCAGCTTACACGGTTACCAAGAGACCCAGTACTTC. Translated: CASSLHGYQETQYF. Together with reference TRBV7-3 and TRBJ2-5, the CDR3 gives the full variable domain: GAGVSQTPSNKVTEKGKYVELRCDPISGHTALYWYRQSLGQGPEFLIYFQGTGAADDSGLPNDRFFAVRPEGSVSTLKIQRTERGDSAVYLCASSLHGYQETQYFGPGTRLLVL.

The J gene is TRBJ2-7, the V gene TRBV15; weak D call: TRBD2 (6 bases). The V and J ends lost 3 bases and 2 bases respectively, with 8 bases between them. The CDR3 spans 13 residues. Germline CDR1 reads LNHNV; CDR2 reads YYDKDF (reference sequence). In DNA, the CDR3 is TGTGCCACCAGCAGGGGGGGACCCTACGAGCAGTACTTC. Protein product: CATSRGGPYEQYF.

The genes are TRBV4-3 and TRBJ2-5, with no clear D. Trimming stripped 1 base from V and 1 base from J, with 7 bases between. This CDR3 has 14 amino acids. Looked up from germline, CDR1 is LGHNA and CDR2 is YSLEER. CDR3: CASSQGSGQETQYF. The CDR3 bases are TGCGCCAGCAGCCAAGGGTCAGGCCAAGAGACCCAGTACTTC.

V gene TRBV19 combines with J gene TRBJ2-7, with a weak D call TRBD1 (6 bases). This CDR3 is 15 amino acids long. Trimming removed 1 base at V and 2 bases at J, with 12 bases between. Germline CDR1 LNHDA, CDR2 SQIVND (reference sequence). The CDR3 here is CASSIVIGGPYEQYF. DNA of the CDR3: TGTGCCAGTAGTATAGTCATAGGGGGACCCTACGAGCAGTACTTC.

V usage is TRBV2 and J usage is TRBJ1-4; unclear D gene. The length of the CDR3 is 16 residues. V gave up 1 base and J gave up 4 bases, with 13 bases separating them. Germline V gene sequence: CDR1 SNHLY, CDR2 FYNNEI. The CDR3 bases are TGTGCCAGCAGTGAAGAGGGAGGCGACATTAATGAAAAACTGTTTTTT. Its protein is CASSEEGGDINEKLFF.

The chain is built from TRBV10-3 and TRBJ1-5; D uncertain. The CDR3 is 12 amino acids. The germline V and J ends were trimmed by 3 bases and 5 bases, with 5 bases remaining between them. In germline, CDR1 is ENHRY, CDR2 SYGVKD. The CDR3 is CAISDRDQPQHF. The CDR3 DNA follows: TGTGCCATCAGTGATAGAGATCAGCCCCAGCATTTT.

The chain links TRBV29-1 to TRBJ1-2, with TRBD1 matching over 9 bases. V trimming: 4 bases; J trimming: 7 bases; junction bases outside the gene matches: 10. The CDR3 runs 14 residues. In germline, CDR1 is SQVTM, CDR2 ANQGSEA. CDR3 protein: CSVVPALTGGGYTF. DNA for the CDR3: TGCAGCGTTGTCCCGGCTTTGACAGGGGGTGGCTACACCTTC.

This chain uses TRBV5-6 with TRBJ1-2; tentatively, D is TRBD1 (6 bases). Trimming took off 4 bases at V and 5 bases at J, with 18 bases between the two ends. This CDR3 is built from 15 residues. CDR1 SGHDT and CDR2 YYEEEE come from the germline V gene. The CDR3 spells CASSKTDRHLYGYTF. CDR3 nucleotide sequence: TGTGCCAGCAGCAAGACTGACAGGCACCTTTATGGCTACACCTTC. The complete variable domain, with remaining parts taken from reference TRBV5-6 and TRBJ1-2, reads DAGVTQSPTHLIKTRGQQVTLRCSPKSGHDTVSWYQQALGQGPQFIFQYYEEEERQRGNFPDRFSGHQFPNYSSELNVNALLLGDSALYLCASSKTDRHLYGYTFGSGTRLTVV.

The chain joins TRBV29-1 to TRBJ1-4, with no clear D. The CDR3 contains 11 residues. V was shortened by 4 bases and J by 6 bases, with 6 bases between the two germline ends. CDR1 and CDR2 (germline): SQVTM, ANQGSEA. The CDR3 coding sequence is TGCAGCGTTGTCGGTCATGAAAAACTGTTTTTT. Its protein product is CSVVGHEKLFF.

This chain uses TRBV6-5 with TRBJ1-2; 12 bases align to TRBD1. After removal of 4 bases from V and 7 bases from J, the junction contained 7 bases not matched to a gene. The CDR3 has 15 residues. From germline, CDR1 is MNHEY and CDR2 SVGAGI. The chain's CDR3 is CASSSPGQGARGYTF. CDR3 in DNA: TGTGCCAGCAGTTCTCCGGGACAGGGGGCGCGTGGCTACACCTTC.

The chain has TRBV7-9 and TRBJ1-5, with 9 nucleotides matching TRBD1. J gave up 7 bases and V 5 bases, and 6 bases lay outside the gene matches. The CDR3 sequence is 14 residues long. Germline V CDR1 and CDR2: SEHNR, FQNEAQ (reference sequence). CDR3 sequence: CASSRDRAEQPQHF. The CDR3 DNA follows: TGTGCCAGCAGCCGGGACAGGGCTGAACAGCCCCAGCATTTT.

The V gene is TRBV5-1, the J gene TRBJ2-1, with 10 bases fitting TRBD2. Trimming removed 0 bases from V and 9 bases from J; junction bases left unmatched: 6. The CDR3 is made up of 15 amino acids. From germline, CDR1 is SGHRS and CDR2 YFSETQ. The CDR3 DNA follows: TGCGCCAGCAGCTTGGAGGCTAGCGGGGGAGGTGAGCAGTTCTTC. Its protein is CASSLEASGGGEQFF. Filled out from reference TRBV5-1 and TRBJ2-1, the complete variable domain reads KAGVTQTPRYLIKTRGQQVTLSCSPISGHRSVSWYQQTPGQGLQFLFEYFSETQRNKGNFPGRFSGRQFSNSRSEMNVSTLELGDSALYLCASSLEASGGGEQFFGPGTRLTVL.

This clone was seen just once. This chain joins TRBV10-3 and TRBJ1-5; no reliable D call. This CDR3 has 14 amino acids. Trimming stripped 8 bases from V and 0 bases from J, with 11 bases between. CDR1 and CDR2 (germline): ENHRY, SYGVKD. The CDR3 DNA is TGTGCCATCGGTACAGACGGTAGCAATCAGCCCCAGCATTTT. Protein product: CAIGTDGSNQPQHF.

V gene TRBV11-3 combines with J gene TRBJ2-7; a possible D gene is TRBD1 (5 bases). V lost 1 base and J 5 bases, leaving 9 bases between the germline ends. The CDR3 is made up of 13 amino acids. Germline CDR1 and CDR2: SGHNT and YENEEA. CDR3 residues: CASSLGARDEQYF. Here the CDR3 DNA reads TGTGCCAGCAGCTTAGGGGCCAGGGACGAGCAGTACTTC. Together with reference TRBV11-3 and TRBJ2-7, the CDR3 gives the full variable domain: EAGVVQSPRYKIIEKKQPVAFWCNPISGHNTLYWYLQNLGQGPELLIRYENEEAVDDSQLPKDRFSAERLKGVDSTLKIQPAELGDSAVYLCASSLGARDEQYFGPGTRLTVT.

The chain uses TRBV27 and TRBJ1-2, with a weak D call TRBD1 (5 bases). The germline gives CDR1 MNHEY, CDR2 SMNVEV (reference sequence). Between the trimmed V and J ends, which lost 5 bases and 2 bases, there was a span of 12 bases. CDR3 size: 14 residues. In DNA form, the CDR3 reads TGTGCCAGCAGTCCCTGGGGGGACAACTATGGCTACACCTTC. Encoded protein: CASSPWGDNYGYTF.

The chain uses TRBV29-1 and TRBJ1-1; D possibly corresponds to TRBD1 (5 bases). V gave up 6 bases and J gave up 1 base, with 18 bases separating them. CDR3 length equals 15 residues. Germline lookup yields CDR1 SQVTM and CDR2 ANQGSEA. The CDR3 nucleotides are TGCAGCGTCGTCGACATCCGCCAGGGGAACACTGAAGCTTTCTTT. As protein: CSVVDIRQGNTEAFF.

J is TRBJ1-2 and V is TRBV27; 7 bases are a match to TRBD1. V trimming: 5 bases; J trimming: 4 bases; junction bases outside the gene matches: 10. The V gene's germline CDR1 is MNHEY and CDR2 SMNVEV (reference sequence). The CDR3 is 15 residues long. As DNA, the CDR3 is TGTGCCAGCAGTCCCCTAGGGGGCGGGGTCTATGGCTACACCTTC. Protein product: CASSPLGGGVYGYTF.

The rearrangement uses TRBV13 and TRBJ1-1; 8 nucleotides align to TRBD1. CDR1 and CDR2 (germline): PRHDT, FYEKMQ (reference sequence). Trimming removed 5 bases from V and 3 bases from J; junction bases left unmatched: 14. The CDR3 sequence is 17 residues long. CDR3 loop: CASSPRTGMGFYTEAFF. Written as DNA, the CDR3 is TGTGCCAGCAGCCCCAGGACAGGGATGGGATTCTACACTGAAGCTTTCTTT. The variable domain in full, with the rest retrieved from reference TRBV13 and TRBJ1-1, is AAGVIQSPRHLIKEKRETATLKCYPIPRHDTVYWYQQGPGQDPQFLISFYEKMQSDKGSIPDRFSAQQFSDYHSELNMSSLELGDSALYFCASSPRTGMGFYTEAFFGQGTRLTVV.

This clone was detected a few times. The chain uses TRBV7-2 and TRBJ1-5; D uncertain. The CDR3 is 11 residues long. CDR1 and CDR2 from the germline V gene are SGHTA and FQGNSA. V shed 1 base and J shed 10 bases, with 5 bases lying between them. The CDR3 DNA reads TGTGCCAGCAGCTTAGGCGGACCCCAGCATTTT. Amino acid sequence: CASSLGGPQHF.

This chain joins TRBV5-4 and TRBJ2-5, with no clear D. Between the trimmed V and J ends, which lost 0 bases and 2 bases, there was a span of 5 bases. The CDR3 spans 13 residues. Germline V gene sequence: CDR1 SGHNT, CDR2 YYREEE (reference sequence). CDR3 region: CASSLGQQETQYF. CDR3 nucleotides: TGTGCCAGCAGCTTGGGGCAGCAAGAGACCCAGTACTTC.

The chain recombines TRBV2 with TRBJ1-2; D not resolved. Trimming shortened V by 3 bases and J by 0 bases, and 14 bases separated the two germline ends. The germline gives CDR1 SNHLY, CDR2 FYNNEI. This CDR3 has 16 amino acids. CDR3 loop: CASSEGSPAANYGYTF. For the CDR3, the DNA is TGTGCCAGCAGTGAGGGCAGCCCCGCAGCTAACTATGGCTACACCTTC.

V usage is TRBV28 and J usage is TRBJ2-7; 7 positions agree with TRBD1. V lost 8 bases to trimming and J lost 0 bases; unmatched junction nucleotides: 10. Looked up from germline, CDR1 is MDHEN and CDR2 is SYDVKM. The CDR3 loop spans 15 amino acids. The CDR3 region is CASGEGQLYSYEQYF. The CDR3 bases are TGTGCCAGCGGAGAGGGACAGTTATACTCCTACGAGCAGTACTTC.

This chain links TRBV29-1 with TRBJ2-3; D gene ambiguous. This CDR3 spans 12 amino acids. Per the germline V gene, CDR1 is SQVTM and CDR2 is ANQGSEA. V lost 3 bases to trimming and J lost 0 bases, with 4 bases between them. The CDR3 loop reads CSVDPSTDTQYF. The CDR3 DNA reads TGCAGCGTTGACCCTAGCACAGATACGCAGTATTTT.

The rearrangement uses TRBV4-3 and TRBJ2-3, with a weak D call TRBD2 (5 bases). This CDR3 has 14 amino acids. V was clipped by 0 bases and J by 9 bases, with 13 bases between them. CDR1 is LGHNA, CDR2 YSLEER, per germline. Written as DNA, the CDR3 is TGCGCCAGCAGCCAAGATTGGGAGTTGAAGACGCAGTATTTT. The encoded protein is CASSQDWELKTQYF.